The subject of this entry is one T cell receptor (beta chain). The antigen remains unidentified. TCRdb keeps only in-frame clones here, not all; method: immunoSEQ multiplex PCR. Found here are 2.3 million or so clones, over 90% of them singletons; the top ten hold 0.35% to 0.45%. These data originate in a study of shared clonotypes between healthy human individuals. Overall study context: Per donor, three plates held CD4 naive cells, three held CD4 memory, two held CD8 naive and one held CD8 memory.

The study's findings and limits: Owing to a small donor count, the genetic and exposure-history diversity represented was limited. What rarefaction showed was incomplete sorted-subset sequencing despite large depth. A handful of donors had about 5% of their naive CD4 clonotypes in common.

Trimming left V 5 bases short and J 8 bases short, with 13 bases between. The CDR3 runs to 13 residues. The germline gives CDR1 SGHTA, CDR2 FQGNSA. The gene calls are TRBV7-2 and TRBJ2-4, with D uncertain. This clonotype was obtained from a man younger than 35 in good health. Some clones in this sample may be carry-over from other donors' samples. Sample: naive CD4+ T cells from PBMCs. This sample's subset: CD45RA+ positively selected. The CDR3: CASSLQVRDIQYF. CDR3 bases: TGTGCCAGCAGCCTCCAGGTTAGGGACATTCAGTACTTC. The variable domain in full, completed from reference TRBV7-2 and TRBJ2-4, reads GAGVSQSPSNKVTEKGKDVELRCDPISGHTALYWYRQSLGQGLEFLIYFQGNSAPDKSGLPSDRFSAERTGGSVSTLTIQRTQQEDSAVYLCASSLQVRDIQYFGAGTRLSVL.